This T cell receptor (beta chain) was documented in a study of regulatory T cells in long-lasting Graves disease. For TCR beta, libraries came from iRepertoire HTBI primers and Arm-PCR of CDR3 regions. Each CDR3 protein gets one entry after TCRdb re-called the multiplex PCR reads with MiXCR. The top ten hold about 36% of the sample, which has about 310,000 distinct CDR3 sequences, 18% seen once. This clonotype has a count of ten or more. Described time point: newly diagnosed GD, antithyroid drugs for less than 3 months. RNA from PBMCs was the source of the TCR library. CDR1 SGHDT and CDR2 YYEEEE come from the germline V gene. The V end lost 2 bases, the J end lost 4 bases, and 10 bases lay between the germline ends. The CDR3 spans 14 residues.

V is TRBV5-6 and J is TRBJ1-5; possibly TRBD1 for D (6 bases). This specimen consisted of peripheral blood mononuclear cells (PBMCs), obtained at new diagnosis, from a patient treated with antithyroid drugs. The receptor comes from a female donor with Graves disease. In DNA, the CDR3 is TGTGCCAGCAGCTTTATAGGGGGGAATCAGCCCCAGCATTTT. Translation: CASSFIGGNQPQHF.